These 7 T cell receptor beta chains originate from one sample sequenced in a study of human T cells and chemical hapten exposure. Via MiXCR, TCRdb re-called the RACE reads, giving one row per CDR3 protein. The sample yields some 190,000 distinct CDR3 sequences, about 22% seen once. Time point defined: patch test 1, 2 weeks after DPC sensitization. The treatment is: therapeutic diphenylcyclopropenone sensitization with weekly scalp DPC. The sample in question was whole blood, obtained in connection with sensitization to the hapten diphenylcyclopropenone (DPC). The source of these receptors is a woman between 45 and 60 years old with alopecia areata. Some clones in this sample may be carry-over from other donors' samples.

The chain employs TRBV6-2 or TRBV6-3 and TRBJ1-2; D not resolved. Trimming cost V 6 bases and J 0 bases, with 11 bases left between them. The CDR3 runs to 14 residues. Germline assignment: CDR1 MNHEY and CDR2 SVGEGT. For the CDR3, the DNA is TGTGCCAGCAGACCCAGCATAACTAACTATGGCTACACCTTC. Encoded protein: CASRPSITNYGYTF.

The chain uses TRBV7-9 and TRBJ2-3; D not certain. Germline lookup yields CDR1 SEHNR and CDR2 FQNEAQ (reference sequence). The germline V and J ends were trimmed by 5 bases and 0 bases, with 9 bases remaining between them. CDR3 length equals 14 residues. The DNA of the CDR3 is TGTGCCAGCAGCACCAGGACGAGCACAGATACGCAGTATTTT. Residues: CASSTRTSTDTQYF.

This clonotype was seen only a few times. This chain uses TRBV29-1 with TRBJ2-2; a possible D gene is TRBD2 (5 bases). V lost 4 bases, J lost 4 bases, and 19 bases lay in between. Per the germline V gene, CDR1 is SQVTM and CDR2 is ANQGSEA. The length of the CDR3 is 16 residues. The CDR3 DNA reads as TGCAGCGTTGGGCCCAAAGCGGAGTGGGGCACCGGGGAGCTGTTTTTT. Translation: CSVGPKAEWGTGELFF.

This clonotype was observed a handful of times. The rearrangement links TRBV20-1 to TRBJ2-3, with 9 bases identical to TRBD2. V lost 0 bases, J lost 13 bases, and 8 bases stayed unmatched. The CDR3 spans 13 residues. Per the germline V gene, CDR1 is DFQATT and CDR2 is SNEGSKA (reference sequence). CDR3 coding DNA: TGCAGTGCTAGAGAGAAACTAGCGGGCGGGGAGTATTTT. It yields the protein CSAREKLAGGEYF.

This clonotype was picked up a small number of times. The chain carries TRBV29-1 and TRBJ2-1; D is perhaps TRBD2 (6 bases). This CDR3 has 14 amino acids. CDR1 and CDR2 from the germline V gene are SQVTM and ANQGSEA. Trimming stripped 8 bases from V and 8 bases from J, with 22 bases between. The CDR3 DNA is TGCAGCTCTCGGACTACTGTGGGCTTGGATGAGCAGTTCTTC. This encodes CSSRTTVGLDEQFF.

This clonotype was observed a handful of times. The V gene is TRBV20-1, the J gene TRBJ2-1; D call uncertain. V gave up 6 bases and J gave up 6 bases, with 21 bases separating them. The CDR3 sequence is 15 residues long. The V gene's germline CDR1 is DFQATT and CDR2 SNEGSKA (reference sequence). CDR3 sequence reads: CSAWSGALLSNEQFF. The CDR3 DNA sequence: TGCAGTGCCTGGTCCGGAGCCCTTCTTTCCAATGAGCAGTTCTTC.

This clonotype was seen only a few times. The chain uses TRBV20-1 and TRBJ2-3; 7 nucleotides agree with TRBD2. The V and J ends lost 5 bases and 4 bases, in that order; junction bases with no gene match: 9. The germline V gene has CDR1 DFQATT and CDR2 SNEGSKA (reference sequence). The CDR3 covers 14 residues. The CDR3 DNA reads as TGCAGTGCTCGGCGACTAGGGAGGGCAGATACGCAGTATTTT. Its protein is CSARRLGRADTQYF.